Below, one TCR beta chain is given with its context. Its antigen is not known. These data are taken from a study of OX40 agonist ivuxolimab in advanced cancers. Study at large: Every 2 weeks, patients received ivuxolimab intravenously, dosed at 0.01 to 10 mg/kg.

The study's findings and limits: What antigens the expanded peripheral T cells recognized was never established. Clonal expansion by week 6 occurred in CD4+ and CD8+ blood T cells (at 0.1 to 3.0 mg/kg).

The CDR3 length is 13 residues. Looked up from germline, CDR1 is MNHEY and CDR2 is SMNVEV (reference sequence). Trimming cost V 6 bases and J 2 bases; bases outside gene matches: 4. Here immunoSEQ multiplex PCR was the method, and the copy in TCRdb shows in-frame clones only, minus some. This sample yields about 30,000 clones, of which 75% to 95% are seen a single time; about 4.3% belongs to the top ten. The sequence was obtained from an adult with an advanced solid tumor such as melanoma, head and neck, liver or kidney cancer. V and J are TRBV27 and TRBJ2-7, with 7 bases identical to TRBD1. The material was CD4+ or CD8+ T cells sorted from blood, obtained in a trial of the OX40 agonist ivuxolimab. The CDR3: CASSRQGPYEQYF. In DNA form, the CDR3 reads TGTGCCAGCAGCAGACAGGGCCCCTACGAGCAGTACTTC.